The clone carrying this T cell receptor beta chain showed up many times. This sample's TCRbeta library carried unique molecular identifier barcodes. MiXCR, run by TCRdb on the PCR reads, gives a single entry per CDR3 protein. The sample consists of more than 550,000 distinct CDR3 sequences, 10% of them appearing once. Germline V gene sequence: CDR1 GTSNPN, CDR2 SVGIG (reference sequence). The CDR3 consists of 12 residues. With 0 bases removed from V and 3 bases from J, the gap between germline ends came to 5 bases. This sample was taken from a study of T-cell reconstitution after alpha-beta-depleted transplantation in children.

This sequence was found in a human donor who donated a stem cell graft to a child with acute myeloid leukemia. The material sequenced was PBMCs from the stem cell graft donor, taken from the stem cell graft. This sequence joins TRBV30 and TRBJ1-1; D not certain. The CDR3 DNA reads as TGTGCCTGGAGTGTAAGCGACACTGAAGCTTTCTTT. This codes for CAWSVSDTEAFF.